This TCR beta chain was found in a study of cytomegalovirus exposure and HLA in healthy donors. Method: immunoSEQ multiplex PCR; TCRdb's copy keeps in-frame clones and lacks some. This repertoire shows roughly 100,000 clones, about nine tenths found once; its top ten account for about 1.8%. Germline loops: CDR1 SGHRS, CDR2 YFSETQ. This CDR3 is 14 amino acids long. V shed 0 bases and J 5 bases; nucleotides not matched to a gene: 3. The rearrangement uses TRBV5-1 and TRBJ2-3; 7 bases map to TRBD1. The receptor was derived from a woman in her late teens or twenties in good health and CMV-seropositive. Source material: PBMCs. Written as DNA, the CDR3 is TGCGCCAGCAGCTTGGGACAGGGCCTAGATACGCAGTATTTT. Protein: CASSLGQGLDTQYF. The full variable domain, its missing parts supplied by reference TRBV5-1 and TRBJ2-3, is KAGVTQTPRYLIKTRGQQVTLSCSPISGHRSVSWYQQTPGQGLQFLFEYFSETQRNKGNFPGRFSGRQFSNSRSEMNVSTLELGDSALYLCASSLGQGLDTQYFGPGTRLTVL.